This TCR beta chain was identified during a study of a mutant IDH1 vaccine in newly diagnosed glioma. Study summary: Onset of vaccination occurred 4-6 weeks following radiotherapy alone, or with temozolomide cycles. There were approximately 60% males and around 40% females among treated patients, whose mean age was roughly 40 years.

Trimming took 5 bases from V and 2 from J, leaving 18 bases between them. Germline V lookup: CDR1 LNHDA, CDR2 SQIVND (reference sequence). This CDR3 contains 16 residues. Sequencing was performed with immunoSEQ multiplex PCR; in TCRdb, only in-frame clones are kept and a portion is missing. The table records nearly 35,000 clones, roughly 83% of them present only once. As for this clone: Its antigen remains unknown.

Sample time point: week 5, during vaccination. In the vaccine, a single dose held 300 ug of the mutant IDH1 20-mer peptide, along with topical imiquimod. Material: PBMCs, obtained from a glioma patient whose treatment included an IDH1 peptide vaccine. The receptor was isolated from a young man with glioma. The chain has TRBV19 and TRBJ2-5, with D uncertain. The CDR3 reads CASSFPQMTFQETQYF. CDR3 bases: TGTGCCAGTAGTTTCCCGCAGATGACTTTTCAAGAGACCCAGTACTTC.